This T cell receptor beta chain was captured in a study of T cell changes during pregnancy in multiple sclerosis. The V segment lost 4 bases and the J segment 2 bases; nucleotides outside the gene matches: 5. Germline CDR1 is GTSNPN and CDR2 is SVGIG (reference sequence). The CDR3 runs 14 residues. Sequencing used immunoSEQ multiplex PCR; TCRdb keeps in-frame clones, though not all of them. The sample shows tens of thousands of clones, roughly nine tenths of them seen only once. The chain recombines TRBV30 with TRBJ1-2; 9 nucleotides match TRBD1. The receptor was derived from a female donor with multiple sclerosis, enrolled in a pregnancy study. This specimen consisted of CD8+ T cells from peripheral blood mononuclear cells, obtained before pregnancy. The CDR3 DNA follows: TGTGCCTGGATCCGGGACAGGGAAAACTATGGCTACACCTTC. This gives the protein CAWIRDRENYGYTF.